Following are 19 T cell receptor beta chains from one sample sequenced in a study of cytomegalovirus exposure and HLA in healthy donors. Data came from immunoSEQ multiplex PCR; TCRdb stores just in-frame clones and leaves some out. This table has about 260,000 clones, 80% to 95% appearing once. The sample comprised PBMCs. These receptors were taken from a woman younger than 45 in good health and CMV-seronegative.

The V and J genes are TRBV27 and TRBJ1-5; perhaps TRBD1 as D (5 bases). In germline, CDR1 is MNHEY, CDR2 SMNVEV (reference sequence). Trimming shortened V by 5 bases and J by 0 bases, and 14 bases separated the two germline ends. CDR3 size: 16 residues. CDR3 loop: CASSGSLGRSNQPQHF. DNA of the CDR3: TGTGCCAGCAGTGGGAGTTTGGGGCGTAGCAATCAGCCCCAGCATTTT.

The sample holds one count of this clone. The rearrangement joins TRBV2 to TRBJ1-5, with a possible D match to TRBD1 (6 bases). The V end was cut by 6 bases, the J end by 3 bases, with 9 bases between. This CDR3 has 13 amino acids. The germline V gene has CDR1 SNHLY and CDR2 FYNNEI. The CDR3 nucleotides are TGTGCCAGCAGCGGACAGATCAATCAGCCCCAGCATTTT. The encoded protein is CASSGQINQPQHF.

This rearrangement joins TRBV7-9 to TRBJ2-5; the match to TRBD2 covers 13 bases. CDR3 length: 13 residues. V lost 6 bases and J lost 5; bases outside the gene matches: 0. Germline assignment: CDR1 SEHNR and CDR2 FQNEAQ (reference sequence). This chain's CDR3 is CASRGLAGETQYF. CDR3 DNA sequence: TGTGCCAGCAGGGGACTAGCGGGGGAGACCCAGTACTTC.

V gene TRBV15 combines with J gene TRBJ2-3, with D tentatively TRBD1 or TRBD2 (6 bases each). Trimming removed 3 bases at V and 4 bases at J, with 20 bases between. Looked up from germline, CDR1 is LNHNV and CDR2 is YYDKDF (reference sequence). This CDR3 has 17 amino acids. Here the CDR3 DNA reads TGTGCCACCAGCAGTTATTCCCAGGGGTGGGAGGCAGATACGCAGTATTTT. Protein product: CATSSYSQGWEADTQYF. Full variable domain (missing parts from reference TRBV15 and TRBJ2-3): DAMVIQNPRYQVTQFGKPVTLSCSQTLNHNVMYWYQQKSSQAPKLLFHYYDKDFNNEADTPDNFQSRRPNTSFCFLDIRSPGLGDTAMYLCATSSYSQGWEADTQYFGPGTRLTVL.

The CDR3 loop reads CASSLSESNEQFF. CDR3 bases: TGTGCCAGCAGTTTATCGGAGAGCAATGAGCAGTTCTTC. The rearrangement uses TRBV27 and TRBJ2-1, with unresolved D. CDR1 is MNHEY, CDR2 SMNVEV, per germline (reference sequence). The CDR3 contains 13 residues. Trimming took 0 bases from V and 6 from J, leaving 6 bases between them.

The genes are TRBV7-9 and TRBJ2-7; possible D gene TRBD1, 5 bases. Trimming left V 3 bases short and J 2 bases short, with 8 bases between. The germline CDR1 and CDR2 sequences are SEHNR and FQNEAQ (reference sequence). This CDR3 region has 13 residues. This CDR3 reads CASSFDRAYEQYF. CDR3 in DNA: TGTGCCAGCAGCTTCGACAGAGCCTACGAGCAGTACTTC.

The chain joins TRBV4-3 to TRBJ2-7; weak D call: TRBD2 (5 bases). The germline gives CDR1 LGHNA, CDR2 YSLEER. Trimming shortened V by 4 bases and J by 3 bases, and 16 bases separated the two germline ends. CDR3 length equals 15 residues. CDR3 in DNA: TGCGCCAGCAGCCTCTCCTACGGGGAGTACTACGAGCAGTACTTC. As protein: CASSLSYGEYYEQYF.

CDR3 DNA: TGTGCCAGCAGTTTCCGGGACGTTAGCTCCTACAATGAGCAGTTCTTC. It codes for CASSFRDVSSYNEQFF. V usage is TRBV28 and J usage is TRBJ2-1, with D tentatively TRBD1 or TRBD2 (5 bases each). The CDR3 has 16 amino acids. Germline lookup yields CDR1 MDHEN and CDR2 SYDVKM. Trimming stripped 3 bases from V and 0 bases from J, with 12 bases between.

The chain couples TRBV27 to TRBJ2-7; possible D gene TRBD2, 5 bases. The CDR3 has 14 residues. Germline lookup yields CDR1 MNHEY and CDR2 SMNVEV (reference sequence). Trimming shortened V by 3 bases and J by 2 bases, and 11 bases separated the two germline ends. Here the CDR3 reads CASSFTGLTYEQYF. CDR3 nucleotides: TGTGCCAGCAGTTTTACGGGATTGACCTACGAGCAGTACTTC.

The CDR3 DNA sequence: TGTGCCAGCAGCTTAGGTACCAGCGGGGGCCTGTACCAAGAGACCCAGTACTTC. This translates into CASSLGTSGGLYQETQYF. The chain combines TRBV13 with TRBJ2-5; TRBD2 matches at 8 bases. Trimming at V came to 0 bases and at J to 0 bases, leaving 9 bases not matched to a gene. This CDR3 has 18 amino acids. Per the germline V gene, CDR1 is PRHDT and CDR2 is FYEKMQ (reference sequence).

This chain links TRBV4-2 with TRBJ2-2; no clear D. V was shortened by 0 bases and J by 1 base, with 6 bases between the two germline ends. CDR3 length equals 15 residues. CDR1 is LGHNA, CDR2 YNFKEQ, per germline. The CDR3 spells CASSQETRNTGELFF. The CDR3 DNA reads TGTGCCAGCAGCCAAGAAACGAGGAACACCGGGGAGCTGTTTTTT.

The V and J genes are TRBV2 and TRBJ2-1, with 7 bases that match TRBD1. The CDR3 is 15 amino acids. Germline V gene sequence: CDR1 SNHLY, CDR2 FYNNEI. J was trimmed by 3 bases and V by 3 bases; bases with no gene match: 5. CDR3 in DNA: TGTGCCAGCAGTGAGGAGACAGGGCGCTACAATGAGCAGTTCTTC. Translated, it gives CASSEETGRYNEQFF.

This chain connects TRBV5-6 to TRBJ2-3, with 7 positions matching TRBD1. This CDR3 spans 13 amino acids. Germline-derived CDR1 and CDR2 are SGHDT and YYEEEE. J gave up 5 bases and V 0 bases, and 0 bases lay outside the gene matches. The CDR3 DNA reads TGTGCCAGCAGCTTGGACAGGGGAGATACGCAGTATTTT. It codes for CASSLDRGDTQYF.

V gene TRBV27 combines with J gene TRBJ2-3; D unresolved. In germline, CDR1 is MNHEY, CDR2 SMNVEV (reference sequence). Deletions cut 0 bases from V and 1 base from J, with 8 bases between. The CDR3 length is 15 residues. CDR3 protein: CASSLSPSGTDTQYF. The CDR3, as DNA: TGTGCCAGCAGTTTATCGCCCAGCGGCACAGATACGCAGTATTTT.

The V call is TRBV28, the J call TRBJ2-1; 9 bases line up with TRBD2. The germline V gene encodes CDR1 MDHEN and CDR2 SYDVKM. The CDR3 is 16 residues long. The trim removed 10 bases at V and 1 base at J, leaving 11 bases unmatched. Here the CDR3 reads CATSGGSGRSYNEQFF. For the CDR3, the DNA is TGTGCCACCTCCGGTGGTAGCGGGAGATCCTACAATGAGCAGTTCTTC.

The chain combines TRBV6-5 with TRBJ2-1, with D maybe TRBD2 (6 bases). This CDR3 has 15 amino acids. The germline CDR1 and CDR2 sequences are MNHEY and SVGAGI. V lost 0 bases and J lost 9, with 15 bases in between. The CDR3 coding sequence is TGTGCCAGCAGTTACTCGGGGGAGGACTCCGGTGAGCAGTTCTTC. This gives the protein CASSYSGEDSGEQFF.

The chain recombines TRBV9 with TRBJ1-2; a weak D match, TRBD1 (6 bases). The V end was cut by 0 bases, the J end by 7 bases, with 25 bases between. CDR3 length: 18 residues. The germline V gene encodes CDR1 SGDLS and CDR2 YYNGEE. CDR3 in DNA: TGTGCCAGCAGCGTAGCAGGGGACGGCAGGGAGGGGGGATTTGGCTACACCTTC. This sequence encodes CASSVAGDGREGGFGYTF.

The J gene is TRBJ2-7, the V gene TRBV7-2, with D unclear. Germline V gives CDR1 SGHTA, CDR2 FQGNSA. Trimming stripped 1 base from V and 0 bases from J, with 7 bases between. The CDR3 sequence is 14 residues long. The CDR3 region is CASSLDALSYEQYF. The CDR3 DNA follows: TGTGCCAGCAGCTTAGATGCGCTCTCCTACGAGCAGTACTTC. The full variable domain, with the rest looked up from reference TRBV7-2 and TRBJ2-7, is GAGVSQSPSNKVTEKGKDVELRCDPISGHTALYWYRQSLGQGLEFLIYFQGNSAPDKSGLPSDRFSAERTGGSVSTLTIQRTQQEDSAVYLCASSLDALSYEQYFGPGTRLTVT.

This sequence joins TRBV5-1 and TRBJ1-4; 8 bases are a match to TRBD1. The trim removed 4 bases at V and 0 bases at J, leaving 5 bases unmatched. Germline assignment: CDR1 SGHRS and CDR2 YFSETQ. The length of the CDR3 is 16 residues. CDR3 amino acids: CASSPGQGATNEKLFF. The CDR3 DNA reads TGCGCCAGCAGCCCCGGACAGGGTGCAACTAATGAAAAACTGTTTTTT.